This T cell receptor (beta chain) was identified in a study of blood T cell repertoires in COVID-19. Across the study: Collection of acute and convalescent COVID-19 samples took place in the United States, Italy and Spain. T cells, B-cell-depleted T cells, or PBMCs supplied cDNA or gDNA.

Original analysis: Nucleated cell number was recorded as an estimate derived from reference gene primer amplification. Profiled with immunoSEQ multiplex PCR; TCRdb holds only in-frame clones, not every one. The V and J calls and clone size come from that table; D and trimming were worked out from the DNA. The table records tens of thousands of clones, roughly nine tenths of them present only once. CDR3 length: 14 amino acids. V dropped 6 bases and J dropped 2 bases, with 12 bases sitting between them. Germline assignment: CDR1 SGHRS and CDR2 YFSETQ. The TCR sequence derives from a man between 60 and 75 years old with acute or convalescent COVID-19. This sequence joins TRBV5-1 and TRBJ1-3; D is perhaps TRBD1 (6 bases). The sequencing sample was made of peripheral blood. The DNA of the CDR3 is TGCGCCAGCACCCTGGGGGGGCCTGGAAACACCATATATTTT. Protein: CASTLGGPGNTIYF. The full variable domain, rest sourced from reference TRBV5-1 and TRBJ1-3, is KAGVTQTPRYLIKTRGQQVTLSCSPISGHRSVSWYQQTPGQGLQFLFEYFSETQRNKGNFPGRFSGRQFSNSRSEMNVSTLELGDSALYLCASTLGGPGNTIYFGEGSWLTVV.